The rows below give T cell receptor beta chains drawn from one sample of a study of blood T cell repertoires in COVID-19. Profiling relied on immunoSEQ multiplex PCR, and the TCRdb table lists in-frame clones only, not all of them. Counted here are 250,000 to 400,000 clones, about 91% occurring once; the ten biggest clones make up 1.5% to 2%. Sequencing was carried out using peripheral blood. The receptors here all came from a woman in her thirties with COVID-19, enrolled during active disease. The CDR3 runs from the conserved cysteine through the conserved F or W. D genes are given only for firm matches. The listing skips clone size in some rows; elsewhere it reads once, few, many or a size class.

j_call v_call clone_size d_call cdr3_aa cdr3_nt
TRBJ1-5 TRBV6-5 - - CASSSRGGAQPQHF TGTGCCAGCAGCTCACGTGGCGGGGCGCAGCCCCAGCATTTT
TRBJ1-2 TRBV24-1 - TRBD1 CATSGAGTAYGYTF TGTGCCACCAGTGGCGCCGGGACAGCCTATGGCTACACCTTC
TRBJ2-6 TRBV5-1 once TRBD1 CASSLGAGGSSGANVLTF TGCGCCAGCAGCTTGGGGGCAGGGGGCTCTTCTGGGGCCAACGTCCTGACTTTC
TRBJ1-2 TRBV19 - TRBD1 CASNGQGTYGYTF TGTGCCAGTAACGGACAGGGAACCTATGGCTACACCTTC
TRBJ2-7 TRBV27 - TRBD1 CASSLSQGGTYEQYF TGTGCCAGCAGTTTATCGCAAGGGGGCACCTACGAGCAGTACTTC
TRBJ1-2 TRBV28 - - CASSLAGDYGYTF TGTGCCAGCAGTTTGGCAGGGGACTATGGCTACACCTTC
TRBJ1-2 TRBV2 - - CASREMGPGGYGYTF TGTGCCAGCAGGGAAATGGGACCCGGGGGCTATGGCTACACCTTC
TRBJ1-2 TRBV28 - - CASRLPANYGYTF TGTGCCAGCAGATTACCTGCTAACTATGGCTACACCTTC
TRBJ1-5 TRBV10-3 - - CAIKGAVNQPQHF TGTGCCATCAAAGGGGCGGTCAATCAGCCCCAGCATTTT
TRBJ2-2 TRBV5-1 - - CASTRLGVANTGELFF TGCGCCAGCACTCGTCTCGGGGTCGCGAACACCGGGGAGCTGTTTTTT
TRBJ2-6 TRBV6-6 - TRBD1 CASSPGQGRSGANVLTF TGTGCCAGCAGTCCGGGACAGGGACGCTCTGGGGCCAACGTCCTGACTTTC
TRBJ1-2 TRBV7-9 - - CASSLSYSYGYTF TGTGCCAGCAGCTTATCCTATTCCTATGGCTACACCTTC
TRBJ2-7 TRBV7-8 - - CASSLAVRQPYYEQYF TGTGCCAGCAGCTTAGCCGTCCGACAGCCTTACTACGAGCAGTACTTC
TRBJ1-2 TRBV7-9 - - CASSFAGQNGYTF TGTGCCAGCAGCTTCGCAGGGCAGAATGGCTACACCTTC
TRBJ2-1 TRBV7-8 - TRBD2 CASSRGTSVTYEQFF TGTGCCAGCAGCCGAGGGACTAGCGTCACTTATGAGCAGTTCTTC
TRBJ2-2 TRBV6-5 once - CASRTQRTGELFF TGTGCCAGCAGAACCCAACGGACCGGGGAGCTGTTTTTT
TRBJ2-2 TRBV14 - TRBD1 CASSPGQLTGELFF TGTGCCAGCAGCCCGGGACAGCTCACCGGGGAGCTGTTTTTT
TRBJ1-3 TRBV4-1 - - CASSVRGGNTIYF TGCGCCAGCAGCGTGCGGGGGGGAAACACCATATATTTT
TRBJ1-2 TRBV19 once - CASSSGLINYGYTF TGTGCCAGTAGTTCAGGACTGATTAACTATGGCTACACCTTC
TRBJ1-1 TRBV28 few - CASNEAGSDGTEAFF TGTGCCAGCAATGAAGCCGGGTCCGACGGCACTGAAGCTTTCTTT
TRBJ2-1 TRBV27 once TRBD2 CASSFASGGSNEQFF TGTGCCAGCAGTTTCGCTAGCGGGGGGAGTAATGAGCAGTTCTTC
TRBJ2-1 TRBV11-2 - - CASSPGHFNNEQFF TGTGCCAGCAGCCCGGGACACTTTAACAATGAGCAGTTCTTC
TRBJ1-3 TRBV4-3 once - CASSQVLGNTIYF TGCGCCAGCAGCCAAGTCCTAGGAAACACCATATATTTT
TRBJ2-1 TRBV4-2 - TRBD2 CASSLGTSGGNEQFF TGTGCCAGCAGCCTTGGGACTAGCGGGGGTAATGAGCAGTTCTTC
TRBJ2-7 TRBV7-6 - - CASSSPDSFPYEQYF TGTGCCAGCAGCTCCCCGGACAGTTTCCCCTACGAGCAGTACTTC
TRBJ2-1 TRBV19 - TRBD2 CATRLTSVSYNEQFF TGTGCCACCCGTTTGACTAGCGTCTCCTACAATGAGCAGTTCTTC
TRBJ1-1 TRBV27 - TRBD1 CASSSRTGAMNTEAFF TGTGCCAGCAGCTCCCGGACAGGGGCCATGAACACTGAAGCTTTCTTT
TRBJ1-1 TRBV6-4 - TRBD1 CASSRTGGEAFF TGTGCCAGCAGTCGGACAGGGGGTGAAGCTTTCTTT
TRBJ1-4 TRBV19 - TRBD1 CASSKRTGGSEKLFF TGTGCCAGTAGTAAAAGGACAGGGGGATCTGAAAAACTGTTTTTT
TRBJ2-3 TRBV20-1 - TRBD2 CSASGHPGLAGSTDTQYF TGCAGTGCTAGTGGCCACCCGGGACTAGCGGGGAGCACAGATACGCAGTATTTT
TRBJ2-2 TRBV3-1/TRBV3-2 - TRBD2 CASRGLAGSRNTGELFF TGTGCCAGCAGAGGACTAGCGGGGAGTAGGAACACCGGGGAGCTGTTTTTT
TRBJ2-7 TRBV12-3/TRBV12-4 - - CASSFGGGEQYF TGTGCCAGCAGTTTCGGGGGAGGCGAGCAGTACTTC
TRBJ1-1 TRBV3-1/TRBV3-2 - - CASSQDPVNTEAFF TGTGCCAGCAGCCAAGATCCAGTGAACACTGAAGCTTTCTTT
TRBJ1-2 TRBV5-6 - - CASSSLQGANYGYTF TGTGCCAGCAGCTCACTACAGGGAGCTAACTATGGCTACACCTTC
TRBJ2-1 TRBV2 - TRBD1 CASSEGGDRGEFF TGTGCCAGCAGTGAAGGGGGCGACAGGGGAGAGTTCTTC
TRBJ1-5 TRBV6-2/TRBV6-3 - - CASSSYSYSNQPQHF TGTGCCAGCAGTTCCTACTCTTATAGCAATCAGCCCCAGCATTTT
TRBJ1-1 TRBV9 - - CASSPDTEAFF TGTGCCAGCAGCCCAGACACTGAAGCTTTCTTT
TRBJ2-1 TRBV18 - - CASSPELRKSSYNEQFF TGTGCCAGCTCACCAGAATTGCGGAAGAGCTCCTACAATGAGCAGTTCTTC
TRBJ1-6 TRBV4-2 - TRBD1 CASSQVWLRTGNSPLHF TGTGCCAGCAGCCAAGTTTGGCTCAGGACAGGGAATTCACCCCTCCACTTT
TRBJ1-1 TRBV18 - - CASSFGTPNEGTEAFF TGTGCCAGCTCCTTTGGGACACCAAACGAGGGGACTGAAGCTTTCTTT
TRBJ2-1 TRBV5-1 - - CASSLDRGNEQFF TGCGCCAGCAGCTTGGATAGGGGCAATGAGCAGTTCTTC
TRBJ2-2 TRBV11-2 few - CASSPAGELFF TGTGCCAGCAGCCCGGCCGGGGAGCTGTTTTTT
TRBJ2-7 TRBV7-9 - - CASSLSFGEQYF TGTGCCAGCAGCTTATCGTTCGGCGAGCAGTACTTC
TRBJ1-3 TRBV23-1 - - CASSQMRRAGLKVVRNTIYF TGCGCCAGCAGTCAAATGAGGAGGGCAGGTCTTAAGGTGGTTCGAAACACCATATATTTT